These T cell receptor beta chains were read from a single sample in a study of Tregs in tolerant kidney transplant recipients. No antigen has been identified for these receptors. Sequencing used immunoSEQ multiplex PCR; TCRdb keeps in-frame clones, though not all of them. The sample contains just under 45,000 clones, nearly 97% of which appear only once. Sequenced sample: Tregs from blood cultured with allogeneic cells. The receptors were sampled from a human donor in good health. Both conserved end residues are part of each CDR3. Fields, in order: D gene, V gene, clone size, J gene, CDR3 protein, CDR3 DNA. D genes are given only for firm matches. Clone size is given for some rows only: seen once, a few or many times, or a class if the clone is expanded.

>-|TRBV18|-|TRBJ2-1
CASSARIDNNEQFF
TGTGCCAGCTCAGCAAGGATCGACAACAATGAGCAGTTCTTC
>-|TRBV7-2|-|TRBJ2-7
CASSLLVTYEQYF
TGTGCCAGCAGCTTATTAGTAACGTACGAGCAGTACTTC
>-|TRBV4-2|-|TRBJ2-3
CASSQDLPPTSLYSTDTQYF
TGTGCCAGCAGCCAAGATCTCCCCCCCACTAGCCTCTATAGCACAGATACGCAGTATTTT
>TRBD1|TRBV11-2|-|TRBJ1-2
CASSRRDSGTGYTF
TGTGCCAGCAGCCGAAGGGACAGCGGTACTGGCTACACCTTC
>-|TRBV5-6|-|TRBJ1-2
CASRTGGWGGYTF
TGTGCCAGCAGAACCGGGGGTTGGGGAGGCTACACCTTC
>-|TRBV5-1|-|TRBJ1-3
CASSPGDRGNTIYF
TGCGCCAGCAGCCCCGGTGACAGGGGAAACACCATATATTTT
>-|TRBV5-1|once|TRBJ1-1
CASSYGGFTEAFF
TGCGCCAGCAGCTACGGGGGGTTCACTGAAGCTTTCTTT
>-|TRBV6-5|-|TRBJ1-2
CASSYSGRNYGYTF
TGTGCCAGCAGCTATAGCGGCAGGAACTATGGCTACACCTTC
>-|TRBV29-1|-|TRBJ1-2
CSVASPNYGYTF
TGCAGCGTTGCTAGTCCTAACTATGGCTACACCTTC
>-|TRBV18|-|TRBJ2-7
CASSPRAGPYEQYF
TGTGCCAGCTCACCGAGAGCAGGCCCCTACGAGCAGTACTTC
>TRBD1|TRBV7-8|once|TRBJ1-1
CATRTGGFLGEAFF
TGTGCCACCAGGACAGGGGGCTTCTTGGGTGAAGCTTTCTTT
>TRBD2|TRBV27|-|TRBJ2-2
CASRLAGDPYWGELFF
TGTGCCAGCAGACTAGCGGGGGACCCCTATTGGGGGGAGCTGTTTTTT
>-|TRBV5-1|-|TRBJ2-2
CASGGARTGELFF
TGCGCCAGCGGGGGGGCGAGGACCGGGGAGCTGTTTTTT
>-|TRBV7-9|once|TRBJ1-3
CASTPFQALSGNTIYF
TGTGCCAGCACCCCGTTCCAGGCTCTCTCTGGAAACACCATATATTTT
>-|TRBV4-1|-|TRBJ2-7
CASSQDLTGFNEQYF
TGCGCCAGCAGCCAAGATCTAACAGGGTTCAACGAGCAGTACTTC
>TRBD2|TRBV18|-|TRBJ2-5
CASSASGAGETQYF
TGTGCCAGCTCGGCTAGCGGGGCTGGGGAGACCCAGTACTTC
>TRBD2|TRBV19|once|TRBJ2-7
CASSIGAGSFEQYF
TGTGCCAGTAGTATTGGAGCGGGGTCCTTCGAGCAGTACTTC
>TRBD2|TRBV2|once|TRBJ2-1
CASSEALAGEGMEQFF
TGTGCCAGCAGTGAAGCACTAGCGGGAGAAGGGATGGAGCAGTTCTTC
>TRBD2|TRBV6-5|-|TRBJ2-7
CASSYSRLAGPYEQYF
TGTGCCAGCAGTTACTCGCGTCTAGCGGGCCCCTACGAGCAGTACTTC
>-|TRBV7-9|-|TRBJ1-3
CASSTLRGLSGNTIYF
TGTGCCAGCAGCACTCTCCGGGGGCTCTCTGGAAACACCATATATTTT
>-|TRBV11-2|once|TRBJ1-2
CASSPGFNYGYTF
TGTGCCAGCAGCCCCGGGTTCAACTATGGCTACACCTTC
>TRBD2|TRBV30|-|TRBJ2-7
CAWSEGLAGAYEQYF
TGTGCCTGGAGTGAAGGACTAGCGGGGGCCTACGAGCAGTACTTC
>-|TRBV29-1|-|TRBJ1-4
CSGGCGYPNEKLFF
TGCAGCGGGGGCTGTGGGTACCCTAATGAAAAACTGTTTTTT
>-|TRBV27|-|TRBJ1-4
CASSLGLRPSEKLFF
TGTGCCAGCAGTTTAGGACTCCGGCCGAGCGAAAAACTGTTTTTT
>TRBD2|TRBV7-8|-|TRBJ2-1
CASSLGWVGLAGGLEQFF
TGTGCCAGCAGCTTAGGTTGGGTCGGCCTAGCGGGGGGCCTTGAGCAGTTCTTC
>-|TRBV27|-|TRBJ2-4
CASSLSGSGAAKNIQYF
TGTGCCAGCAGTTTATCTGGCTCCGGGGCGGCCAAAAACATTCAGTACTTC
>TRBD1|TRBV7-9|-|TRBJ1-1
CASSFEISTGVHCEAFF
TGTGCCAGCAGCTTCGAGATATCGACAGGGGTCCATTGTGAAGCTTTCTTT
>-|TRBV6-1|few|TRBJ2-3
CASMVGDSTDTQYF
TGTGCCAGCATGGTGGGGGATAGCACAGATACGCAGTATTTT
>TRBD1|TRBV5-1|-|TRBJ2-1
CASSWPPGQGQYNEQFF
TGCGCCAGCAGCTGGCCACCGGGACAGGGGCAATACAATGAGCAGTTCTTC
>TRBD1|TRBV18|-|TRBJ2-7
CASSPNPGQGVGEQYF
TGTGCCAGCTCACCAAACCCGGGACAGGGAGTTGGCGAGCAGTACTTC
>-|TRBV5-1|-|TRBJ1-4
CASSLRDRTTNEKLFF
TGCGCCAGCAGCTTGCGAGACAGGACAACTAATGAAAAACTGTTTTTT
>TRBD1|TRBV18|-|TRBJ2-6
CASSPRDRYSGANVLTF
TGTGCCAGCTCACCCCGGGACAGGTACTCTGGGGCCAACGTCCTGACTTTC
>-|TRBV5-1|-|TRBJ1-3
CASSLSGTGNTIYF
TGCGCCAGCAGCTTGTCAGGGACTGGAAACACCATATATTTT
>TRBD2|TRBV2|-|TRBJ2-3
CASSEQRGRTDTQYF
TGTGCCAGCAGTGAACAGCGGGGGCGCACAGATACGCAGTATTTT
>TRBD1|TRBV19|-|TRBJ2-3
CASSPWGTGQADTQYF
TGTGCCAGTAGTCCCTGGGGGACAGGGCAGGCAGATACGCAGTATTTT
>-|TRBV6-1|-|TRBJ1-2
CASSDRVGGYTF
TGTGCCAGCAGTGACAGGGTCGGTGGCTACACCTTC
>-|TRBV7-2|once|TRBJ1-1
CASSLGTYTEAFF
TGTGCCAGCAGCTTAGGGACTTACACTGAAGCTTTCTTT
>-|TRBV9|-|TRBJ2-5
CASSSYFGTQYF
TGTGCCAGCAGTTCGTACTTCGGGACCCAGTACTTC
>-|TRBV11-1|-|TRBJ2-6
CASSTGVPSGANVLTF
TGTGCCAGCAGCACCGGGGTTCCCTCTGGGGCCAACGTCCTGACTTTC
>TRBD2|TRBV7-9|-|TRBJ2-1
CASSLRTSGGTYNEQFF
TGTGCCAGCAGCTTAAGGACTAGCGGGGGGACGTACAATGAGCAGTTCTTC
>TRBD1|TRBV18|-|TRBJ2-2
CASSPRTGSNGELFF
TGTGCCAGCTCACCAAGGACAGGGAGTAACGGGGAGCTGTTTTTT
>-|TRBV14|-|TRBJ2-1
CASSHRTAYNEQFF
TGTGCCAGCAGTCACCGGACTGCCTACAATGAGCAGTTCTTC